The rows below give T cell receptor beta chains drawn from one sample of a study of T cell responses to AZD1222 COVID-19 vaccine. Here immunoSEQ multiplex PCR was the method, and the copy in TCRdb shows in-frame clones only, minus some. The sample has roughly 70,000 clones, roughly 87% seen once; the top ten hold under 1.5%. Sample: peripheral blood, taken 28 days after the second AZD1222 dose. Receptor source: an adult who received the AZD1222 COVID-19 vaccine. Both conserved end residues are part of each CDR3. The D gene is left open where the match is weak. Clone sizes are given selectively: once, few, many, or a class where the clone is expanded.

TRBJ2-6 - - TRBV14 TGTGCCAGCAGCCCTTTTATTACCGGGACCAGGCGGACTGGGGCCAACGTCCTGACTTTC CASSPFITGTRRTGANVLTF
TRBJ1-4 once TRBD1 TRBV11-2 TGTGCCAGCAGCCGGGACAGGGTTGGAAATAATGAAAAACTGTTTTTT CASSRDRVGNNEKLFF
TRBJ2-1 - TRBD2 TRBV2 TGTGCCAGTTTTGGGGAGGGAAGGGAGGAGCAGTTCTTC CASFGEGREEQFF
TRBJ1-5 - - TRBV19 TGTGCCAGTAGCTCCGGGACGCCGCTTCAGCCCCAGCATTTT CASSSGTPLQPQHF
TRBJ1-1 few - TRBV6-5 TGTGCCAGCAGTTTAACATGGGCGGGGAACACTGAAGCTTTCTTT CASSLTWAGNTEAFF
TRBJ1-4 - - TRBV15 TGTGCCACCAGCAGGATGTCGACGGAGAATGAAAAACTGTTTTTT CATSRMSTENEKLFF
TRBJ2-1 - TRBD1 TRBV19 TGTGCCAGTACCTCGGACAGGGGGTCCTACAATGAGCAGTTCTTC CASTSDRGSYNEQFF
TRBJ1-5 - TRBD1 TRBV5-1 TGCGCCAGCAGCCCCCAGGGGGATAGCAATCAGCCCCAGCATTTT CASSPQGDSNQPQHF
TRBJ1-1 - - TRBV14 TGTGCCAGCAGCCCAAATACCCAGGGGAGGGCTTTCTTT CASSPNTQGRAFF
TRBJ2-4 - - TRBV18 TGTGCCAGCTCACCACCAGGGGCCAAAAACATTCAGTACTTC CASSPPGAKNIQYF
TRBJ1-2 - - TRBV7-9 TGTGCCAGCATTCCTGGGGGGGCGCCGAACTATGGCTACACCTTC CASIPGGAPNYGYTF
TRBJ2-7 - - TRBV15 TGTGCCACCAGCAGAGATCGGTCGTACGAGCAGTACTTC CATSRDRSYEQYF
TRBJ2-7 - - TRBV7-2 TGTGCCAGCAGCTACCCCCCATACTCCTACGAGCAGTACTTC CASSYPPYSYEQYF
TRBJ2-1 once TRBD2 TRBV14 TGTGCCAGCAGCCAGTGGACTAGCCCCTACAATGAGCAGTTCTTC CASSQWTSPYNEQFF
TRBJ2-1 - - TRBV6-6 TGTGCCAGCAGTTCAGGCTCCGCTCTTTTTGTTGAGCAGTTCTTC CASSSGSALFVEQFF
TRBJ1-6 - TRBD1 TRBV27 TGTGCCAGCAGACCCTCGACAGGGGTTAATTCACCCCTCCACTTT CASRPSTGVNSPLHF
TRBJ2-3 - TRBD1 TRBV2 TGTGCCAGCAAGGAGTGGGACAGGGCAGATACGCAGTATTTT CASKEWDRADTQYF
TRBJ1-3 - - TRBV4-2 TGTGCCAGCAGCCAAGCTGTCGACAGCTCTGGAAACACCATATATTTT CASSQAVDSSGNTIYF
TRBJ2-1 once TRBD1 TRBV10-3 TGTGCCACCTGGACAGGATCCTACAATGAGCAGTTCTTC CATWTGSYNEQFF
TRBJ1-5 - TRBD1 TRBV27 TGTGCCAGCAGTGGGACAGAGAATCAGCCCCAGCATTTT CASSGTENQPQHF
TRBJ2-7 - - TRBV4-3 TGCGCCAGCAGCCAAGATCGGGTGGGGAACTACGAGCAGTACTTC CASSQDRVGNYEQYF
TRBJ2-7 few - TRBV5-1 TGCGCCAGCAGCTTGGGGGCGGGTAGCAACTACGAGCAGTACTTC CASSLGAGSNYEQYF
TRBJ2-5 - - TRBV7-9 TGTGCCAGCAGGCGAACAGGGCTTGGCCAAGAGACCCAGTACTTC CASRRTGLGQETQYF
TRBJ2-7 once TRBD1 TRBV7-9 TGTGCCAGCAGCTACCCTAAAGCCACCGGGACAGCAGAGTACGAGCAGTACTTC CASSYPKATGTAEYEQYF
TRBJ1-2 - - TRBV5-1 TGCGCCAGCAGGGTACAGGACGACTATGGCTACACCTTC CASRVQDDYGYTF
TRBJ2-5 - TRBD1 TRBV6-6 TGTGCCAGCAGCCAGAAGACAGGGGGGCGAGAGGAGACCCAGTACTTC CASSQKTGGREETQYF
TRBJ2-2 - - TRBV11-2 TGTGCCAGCAGCTTAGATCTCCAGCCTGGGAACACCGGGGAGCTGTTTTTT CASSLDLQPGNTGELFF
TRBJ1-1 - TRBD1 TRBV14 TGTGCCAGCTCCGGGACAGAGAACACTGAAGCTTTCTTT CASSGTENTEAFF
TRBJ2-1 - TRBD1 TRBV6-4 TGTGCCAGCAGTTCAGGGACAGGGGGCAATGAGCAGTTCTTC CASSSGTGGNEQFF
TRBJ1-1 - - TRBV5-1 TGCGCCAGCAGCTTGGACCGGGGTGAAGCTTTCTTT CASSLDRGEAFF
TRBJ2-7 once - TRBV2 TGTGCCAGCAGTGATAGGAGACTGTCTTTTTACGAGCAGTACTTC CASSDRRLSFYEQYF
TRBJ2-1 - TRBD1 TRBV7-3 TGTGCCAGCAGCCGTATACAGGGGAAAAATGAGCAGTTCTTC CASSRIQGKNEQFF
TRBJ2-1 - TRBD2 TRBV30 TGTGCCTGGAGTGGGACTAGTTGGAATGAGCAGTTCTTC CAWSGTSWNEQFF
TRBJ1-2 - - TRBV7-2 TGTGCCAGCAGCCATCCACGACAGGCCTCTAACTATGGCTACACCTTC CASSHPRQASNYGYTF
TRBJ2-1 - - TRBV6-4 TGTGCCGGACATCGGATGGGGGATGAGCAGTTCTTC CAGHRMGDEQFF
TRBJ1-1 - - TRBV6-5 TGTGCCAGCAGTTACTCAGCTAGGGGGAACACTGAAGCTTTCTTT CASSYSARGNTEAFF
TRBJ1-2 few - TRBV18 TGTGCCAGCTCGCCGGCCCAGGGTATAGATGGCTACACCTTC CASSPAQGIDGYTF
TRBJ2-7 - - TRBV5-1 TGCGCCAGCAGCAAGGACTCGAGGAGCTCCTACGAGCAGTACTTC CASSKDSRSSYEQYF
TRBJ1-6 - - TRBV7-8 TGTGCCAGCAGCCTTCTGCTTCCAGGGGATTCACCCCTCCACTTT CASSLLLPGDSPLHF
TRBJ1-6 few - TRBV27 TGTGCCAGCAGTTTGTTACCGGCAGGGCAATCACCCCTCCACTTT CASSLLPAGQSPLHF
TRBJ2-3 - - TRBV19 TGTGCCAGTAGTATCGGCCCCGGGGGACCCACAGATACGCAGTATTTT CASSIGPGGPTDTQYF
TRBJ1-1 - TRBD1 TRBV7-2 TGTGCCAGCAGCATTCCAGGGGGCGGAACTGAAGCTTTCTTT CASSIPGGGTEAFF
TRBJ2-7 - - TRBV7-9 TGTGCCAGCAGCCCCACTGGCTCCTACGAGCAGTACTTC CASSPTGSYEQYF
TRBJ2-7 - - TRBV21-1 TGTGCCAGCAGCCCCCGGACAGACCCCTACGAGCAGTACTTC CASSPRTDPYEQYF
TRBJ1-5 few - TRBV4-1 TGCGCCAGCAGCGCGATACAGGGTGGCAATCAGCCCCAGCATTTT CASSAIQGGNQPQHF
TRBJ2-1 few - TRBV3-1/TRBV3-2 TGTGCCAGCAGCCAAGACCCAAGCGGGACAGGGCAGTTCTTC CASSQDPSGTGQFF
TRBJ2-2 - - TRBV7-9 TGTGCCAGCATGCTGGGAAGGAACACCGGGGAGCTGTTTTTT CASMLGRNTGELFF
TRBJ1-2 - TRBD1 TRBV11-2 TGTGCCAGCAGCTTGCAGGGGGCAGGCTATGGCTACACCTTC CASSLQGAGYGYTF
TRBJ2-1 once TRBD1 TRBV3-1/TRBV3-2 TGTGCCAGCAGCGGCAGGGGGCGCCACAATGAGCAGTTCTTC CASSGRGRHNEQFF
TRBJ1-6 - - TRBV27 TGTGCCAGCAGTTTAATGTCTAATTCACCCCTCCACTTT CASSLMSNSPLHF
TRBJ1-2 - - TRBV3-1/TRBV3-2 TGTGCCAGCAGTCGCCGACAGTACTATGGCTACACCTTC CASSRRQYYGYTF
TRBJ2-5 - - TRBV6-5 TGTGCCAGCAGTAGGGGGGGCGCGGGATTGGAGACCCAGTACTTC CASSRGGAGLETQYF
TRBJ2-1 - TRBD2 TRBV3-1/TRBV3-2 TGTGCCAGCAGCTTAGCGGGCTCCTACAATGAGCAGTTCTTC CASSLAGSYNEQFF